This TCR beta chain was recorded in a study of blood T cell repertoires in COVID-19. The CDR3 sequence is 16 residues long. Losses at the gene ends were 5 bases for V and 0 bases for J; bases not matched to a gene: 7. CDR1 is SGHRS, CDR2 YFSETQ, per germline. Per the original data handling: Reference gene primer amplification yielded estimated nucleated cell counts. Clones were sequenced by immunoSEQ multiplex PCR, and TCRdb holds only the in-frame ones, with some missing. V, J and clone size are those of that table, while D and trimming were read from the DNA. The sample carries about 230,000 clones, around 84% recorded once.

The chain combines TRBV5-1 with TRBJ2-1, with 8 bases fitting TRBD1. The material sequenced was peripheral blood. The source is a man between 40 and 49 years old who had recovered from COVID-19. The CDR3 nucleotides read TGCGCCAGCAGGCCCCCTCAGGGGGCCTCCTACAATGAGCAGTTCTTC. Translated: CASRPPQGASYNEQFF. The variable domain in full, with the rest retrieved from reference TRBV5-1 and TRBJ2-1, is KAGVTQTPRYLIKTRGQQVTLSCSPISGHRSVSWYQQTPGQGLQFLFEYFSETQRNKGNFPGRFSGRQFSNSRSEMNVSTLELGDSALYLCASRPPQGASYNEQFFGPGTRLTVL.